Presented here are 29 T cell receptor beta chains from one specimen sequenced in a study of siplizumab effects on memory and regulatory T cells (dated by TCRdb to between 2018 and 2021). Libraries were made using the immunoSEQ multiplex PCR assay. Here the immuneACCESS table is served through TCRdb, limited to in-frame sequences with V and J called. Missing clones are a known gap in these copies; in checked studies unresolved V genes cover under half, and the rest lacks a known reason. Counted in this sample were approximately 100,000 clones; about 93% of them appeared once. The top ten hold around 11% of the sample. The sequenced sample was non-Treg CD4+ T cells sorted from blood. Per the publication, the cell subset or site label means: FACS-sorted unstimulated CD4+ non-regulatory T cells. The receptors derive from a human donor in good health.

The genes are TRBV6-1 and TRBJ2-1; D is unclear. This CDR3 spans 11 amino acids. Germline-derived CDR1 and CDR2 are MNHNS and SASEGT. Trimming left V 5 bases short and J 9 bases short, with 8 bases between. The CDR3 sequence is CASSSVGEQFF. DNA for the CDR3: TGTGCCAGCAGTTCCGTCGGTGAGCAGTTCTTC.

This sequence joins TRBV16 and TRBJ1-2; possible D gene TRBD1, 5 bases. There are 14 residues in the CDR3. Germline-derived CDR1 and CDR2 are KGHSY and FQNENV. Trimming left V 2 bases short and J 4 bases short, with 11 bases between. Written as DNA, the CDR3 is TGTGCCAGCAGCCAACCCGACAGTCTCTATGGCTACACCTTC. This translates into CASSQPDSLYGYTF.

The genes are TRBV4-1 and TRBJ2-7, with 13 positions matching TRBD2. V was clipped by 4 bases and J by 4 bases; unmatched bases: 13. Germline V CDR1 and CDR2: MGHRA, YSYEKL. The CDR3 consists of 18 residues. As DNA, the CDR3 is TGCGCCAGCAGCCGATCGGGACTAGCGGGATTAAAATTGTACGAGCAGTACTTC. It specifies CASSRSGLAGLKLYEQYF.

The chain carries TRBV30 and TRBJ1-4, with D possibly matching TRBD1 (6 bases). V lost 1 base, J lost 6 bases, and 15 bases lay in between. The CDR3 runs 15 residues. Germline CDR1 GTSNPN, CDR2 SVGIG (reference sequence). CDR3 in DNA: TGTGCCTGGAGTGGGGGAGGGGGTTACCATGAAAAACTGTTTTTT. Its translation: CAWSGGGGYHEKLFF.

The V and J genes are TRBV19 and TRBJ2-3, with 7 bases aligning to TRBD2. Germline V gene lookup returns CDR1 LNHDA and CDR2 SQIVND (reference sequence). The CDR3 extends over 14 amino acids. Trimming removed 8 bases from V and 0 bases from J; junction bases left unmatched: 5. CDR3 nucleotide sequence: TGTGCCAGTTCTCCTAGCGGCAGCACAGATACGCAGTATTTT. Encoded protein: CASSPSGSTDTQYF. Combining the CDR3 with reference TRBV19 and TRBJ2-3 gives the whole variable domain DGGITQSPKYLFRKEGQNVTLSCEQNLNHDAMYWYRQDPGQGLRLIYYSQIVNDFQKGDIAEGYSVSREKKESFPLTVTSAQKNPTAFYLCASSPSGSTDTQYFGPGTRLTVL.

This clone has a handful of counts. The CDR3 DNA sequence: TGTGCCAGCAGCTTAGGCCGGAACTATGGCTACACCTTC. Translating gives CASSLGRNYGYTF. The J gene is TRBJ1-2, the V gene TRBV11-2; D is ambiguous. The germline V and J ends were trimmed by 1 base and 2 bases, with 5 bases remaining between them. Germline V CDR1 and CDR2: SGHAT, FQNNGV. CDR3 length: 13 residues.

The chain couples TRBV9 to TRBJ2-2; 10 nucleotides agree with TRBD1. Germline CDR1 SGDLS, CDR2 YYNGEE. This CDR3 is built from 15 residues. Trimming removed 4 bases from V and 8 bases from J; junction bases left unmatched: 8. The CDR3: CASSTRQGASGELFF. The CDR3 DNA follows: TGTGCCAGCAGCACCAGACAGGGGGCAAGTGGGGAGCTGTTTTTT.

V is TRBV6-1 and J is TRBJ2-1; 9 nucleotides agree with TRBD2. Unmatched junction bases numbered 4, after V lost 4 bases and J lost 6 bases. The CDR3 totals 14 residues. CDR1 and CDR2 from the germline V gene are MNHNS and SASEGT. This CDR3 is CASSVASGANEQFF. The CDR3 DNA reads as TGTGCCAGCAGTGTGGCTAGCGGGGCCAATGAGCAGTTCTTC.

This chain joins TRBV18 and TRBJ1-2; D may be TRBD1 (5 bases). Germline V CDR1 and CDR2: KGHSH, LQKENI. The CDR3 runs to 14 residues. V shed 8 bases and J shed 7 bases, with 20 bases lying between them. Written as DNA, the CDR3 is TGTGCCAGCGAGATGCCGGGACCCAGATCTGGCTACACCTTC. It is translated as CASEMPGPRSGYTF.

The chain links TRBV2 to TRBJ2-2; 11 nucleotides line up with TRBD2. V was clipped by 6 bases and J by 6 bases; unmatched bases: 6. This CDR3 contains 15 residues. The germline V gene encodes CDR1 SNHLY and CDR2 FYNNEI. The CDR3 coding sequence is TGTGCCAGCAGAAGACTAGCGGGAACTCCCGGGGAGCTGTTTTTT. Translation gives CASRRLAGTPGELFF.

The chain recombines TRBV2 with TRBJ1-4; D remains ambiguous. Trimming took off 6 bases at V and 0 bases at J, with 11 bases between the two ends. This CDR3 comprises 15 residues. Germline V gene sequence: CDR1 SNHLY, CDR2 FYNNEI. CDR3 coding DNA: TGTGCCAGCAGACCACTCATAACAACTAATGAAAAACTGTTTTTT. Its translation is CASRPLITTNEKLFF. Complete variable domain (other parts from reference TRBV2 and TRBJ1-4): EPEVTQTPSHQVTQMGQEVILRCVPISNHLYFYWYRQILGQKVEFLVSFYNNEISEKSEIFDDQFSVERPDGSNFTLKIRSTKLEDSAMYFCASRPLITTNEKLFFGSGTQLSVL.

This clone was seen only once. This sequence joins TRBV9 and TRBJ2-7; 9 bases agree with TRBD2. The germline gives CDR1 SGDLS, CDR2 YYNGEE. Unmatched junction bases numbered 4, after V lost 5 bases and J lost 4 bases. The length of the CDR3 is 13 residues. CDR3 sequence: CASSGTSRYEQYF. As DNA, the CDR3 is TGTGCCAGCAGTGGGACTAGCCGTTACGAGCAGTACTTC.

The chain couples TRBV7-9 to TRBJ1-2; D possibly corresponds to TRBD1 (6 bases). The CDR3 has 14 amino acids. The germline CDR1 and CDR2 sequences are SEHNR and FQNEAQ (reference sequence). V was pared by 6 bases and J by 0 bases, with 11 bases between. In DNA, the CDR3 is TGTGCCAGCAGGTCGGACAGAGCTAACTATGGCTACACCTTC. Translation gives CASRSDRANYGYTF.

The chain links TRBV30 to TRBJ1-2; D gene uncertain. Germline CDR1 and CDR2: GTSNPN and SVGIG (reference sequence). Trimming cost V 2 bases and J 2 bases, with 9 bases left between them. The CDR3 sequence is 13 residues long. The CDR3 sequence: CAWSWYGNYGYTF. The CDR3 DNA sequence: TGTGCCTGGAGTTGGTACGGAAACTATGGCTACACCTTC.

The CDR3 DNA sequence: TGTGCCAGCAGCCACCGGGAACCAGAAAAACTGTTTTTT. Residues: CASSHREPEKLFF. The genes are TRBV7-6 and TRBJ1-4, with D unresolved. The CDR3 consists of 13 residues. V dropped 5 bases and J dropped 8 bases, with 12 bases sitting between them. Germline V gene data show CDR1 as SGHVS and CDR2 as FNYEAQ.

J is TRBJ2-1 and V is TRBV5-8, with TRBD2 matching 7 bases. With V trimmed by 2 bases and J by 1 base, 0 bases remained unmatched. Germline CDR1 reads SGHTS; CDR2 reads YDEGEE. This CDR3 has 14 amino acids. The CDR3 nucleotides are TGTGCCAGCAGCTTAGCGGGGTCCTACAATGAGCAGTTCTTC. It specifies CASSLAGSYNEQFF.

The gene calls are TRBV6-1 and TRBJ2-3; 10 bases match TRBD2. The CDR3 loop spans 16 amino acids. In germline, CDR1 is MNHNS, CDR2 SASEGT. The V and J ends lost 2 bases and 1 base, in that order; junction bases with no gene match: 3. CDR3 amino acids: CASSEIGTSGTDTQYF. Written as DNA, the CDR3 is TGTGCCAGCAGTGAAATAGGGACTAGCGGCACAGATACGCAGTATTTT.

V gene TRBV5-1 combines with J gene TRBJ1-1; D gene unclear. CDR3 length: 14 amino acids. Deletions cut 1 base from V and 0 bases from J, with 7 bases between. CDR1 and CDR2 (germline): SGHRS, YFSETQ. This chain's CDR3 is CASSLSSLNTEAFF. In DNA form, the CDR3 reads TGCGCCAGCAGCTTGAGTAGTTTGAACACTGAAGCTTTCTTT.

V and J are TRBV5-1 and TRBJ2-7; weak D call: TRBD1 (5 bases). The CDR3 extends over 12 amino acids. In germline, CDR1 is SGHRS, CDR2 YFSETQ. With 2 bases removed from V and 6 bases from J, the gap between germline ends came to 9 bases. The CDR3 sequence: CASSFTQGEQYF. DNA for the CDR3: TGCGCCAGCAGCTTTACCCAGGGCGAGCAGTACTTC.

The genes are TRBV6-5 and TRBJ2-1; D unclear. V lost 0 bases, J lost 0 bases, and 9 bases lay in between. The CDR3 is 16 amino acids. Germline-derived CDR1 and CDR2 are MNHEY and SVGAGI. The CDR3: CASSYSTRGSYNEQFF. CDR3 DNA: TGTGCCAGCAGTTACTCGACTCGAGGCTCCTACAATGAGCAGTTCTTC.

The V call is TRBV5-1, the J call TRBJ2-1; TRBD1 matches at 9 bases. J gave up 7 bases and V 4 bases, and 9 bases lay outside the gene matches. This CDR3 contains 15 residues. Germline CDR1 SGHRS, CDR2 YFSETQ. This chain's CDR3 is CASSPDRGSRNEQFF. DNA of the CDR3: TGCGCCAGCAGCCCGGACAGGGGATCGCGGAATGAGCAGTTCTTC.

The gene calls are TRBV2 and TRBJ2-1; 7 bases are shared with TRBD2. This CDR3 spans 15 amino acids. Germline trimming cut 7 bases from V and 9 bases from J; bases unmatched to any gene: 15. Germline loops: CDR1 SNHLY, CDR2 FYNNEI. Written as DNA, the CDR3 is TGTGCCAGCACGCACGCGGCGGGAGTGGCTTTTGAGCAGTTCTTC. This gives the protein CASTHAAGVAFEQFF. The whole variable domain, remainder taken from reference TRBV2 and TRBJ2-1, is EPEVTQTPSHQVTQMGQEVILRCVPISNHLYFYWYRQILGQKVEFLVSFYNNEISEKSEIFDDQFSVERPDGSNFTLKIRSTKLEDSAMYFCASTHAAGVAFEQFFGPGTRLTVL.

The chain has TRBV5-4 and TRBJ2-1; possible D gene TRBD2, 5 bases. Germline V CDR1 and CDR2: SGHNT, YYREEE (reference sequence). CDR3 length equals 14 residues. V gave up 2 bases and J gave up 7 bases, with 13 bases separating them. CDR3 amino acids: CASSFGDPPNEQFF. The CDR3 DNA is TGTGCCAGCAGCTTCGGGGATCCCCCGAATGAGCAGTTCTTC.

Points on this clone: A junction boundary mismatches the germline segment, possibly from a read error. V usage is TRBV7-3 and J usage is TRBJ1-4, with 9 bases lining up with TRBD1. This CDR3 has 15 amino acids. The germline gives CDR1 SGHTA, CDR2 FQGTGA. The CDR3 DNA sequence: TGTGCCAGCAGCCTAACCGGGACAGGGCGTGAAAAACTGTTTTTT. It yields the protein CASSLTGTGREKLFF.

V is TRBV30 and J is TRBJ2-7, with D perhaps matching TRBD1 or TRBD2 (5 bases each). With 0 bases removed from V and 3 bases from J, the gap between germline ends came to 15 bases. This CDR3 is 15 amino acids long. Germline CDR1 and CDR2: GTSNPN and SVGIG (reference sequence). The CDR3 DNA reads TGTGCCTGGAGTGTAACGGGGCAGGCTTGCTACGAGCAGTACTTC. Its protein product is CAWSVTGQACYEQYF.

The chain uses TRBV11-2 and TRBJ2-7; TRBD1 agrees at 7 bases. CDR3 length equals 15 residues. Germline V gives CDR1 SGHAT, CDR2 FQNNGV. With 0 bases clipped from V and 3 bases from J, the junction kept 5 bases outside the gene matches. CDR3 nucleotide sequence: TGTGCCAGCAGCTTAGATCCGGCAGGGGGCTACGAGCAGTACTTC. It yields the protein CASSLDPAGGYEQYF. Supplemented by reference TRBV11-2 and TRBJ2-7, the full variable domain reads EAGVAQSPRYKIIEKRQSVAFWCNPISGHATLYWYQQILGQGPKLLIQFQNNGVVDDSQLPKDRFSAERLKGVDSTLKIQPAKLEDSAVYLCASSLDPAGGYEQYFGPGTRLTVT.

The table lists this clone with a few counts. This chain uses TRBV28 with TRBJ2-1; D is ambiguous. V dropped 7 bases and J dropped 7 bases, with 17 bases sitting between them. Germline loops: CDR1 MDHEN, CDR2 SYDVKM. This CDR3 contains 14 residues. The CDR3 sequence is CASISLPKKNEQFF. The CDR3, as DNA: TGTGCCAGCATTTCCCTGCCCAAGAAGAATGAGCAGTTCTTC.

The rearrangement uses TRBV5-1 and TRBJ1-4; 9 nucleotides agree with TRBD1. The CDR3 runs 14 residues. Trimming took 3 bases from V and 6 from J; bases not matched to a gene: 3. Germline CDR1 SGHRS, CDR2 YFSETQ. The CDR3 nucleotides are TGCGCCAGCAGCTCCCGGGACAGGGATGAAAAACTGTTTTTT. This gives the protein CASSSRDRDEKLFF.

The CDR3 DNA follows: TGTGCCAGTAGTATAGGACACGGGAGGGCCTCAGGGGAGACCCAGTACTTC. Its translation: CASSIGHGRASGETQYF. The chain links TRBV19 to TRBJ2-5; TRBD2 matches at 8 bases. V lost 1 base and J lost 5; bases outside the gene matches: 12. Germline-derived CDR1 and CDR2 are LNHDA and SQIVND (reference sequence). There are 17 residues in the CDR3. The complete variable domain, with remaining parts taken from reference TRBV19 and TRBJ2-5, reads DGGITQSPKYLFRKEGQNVTLSCEQNLNHDAMYWYRQDPGQGLRLIYYSQIVNDFQKGDIAEGYSVSREKKESFPLTVTSAQKNPTAFYLCASSIGHGRASGETQYFGPGTRLLVL.